This entry lists 12 T cell receptor beta chains sequenced from one sample in a study of blood T cell repertoires in COVID-19. Libraries were prepared by immunoSEQ multiplex PCR; TCRdb keeps only in-frame clonotypes and omits some of them. The repertoire holds under 200,000 clones, with approximately 80% as singletons. The sequenced sample consisted of peripheral blood. These receptor sequences come from a woman older than 75 with active or convalescent COVID-19.

The J gene is TRBJ1-3, the V gene TRBV5-5, with unresolved D. V lost 1 base and J lost 0, with 8 bases in between. From germline, CDR1 is SGHKS and CDR2 YYEKEE (reference sequence). The CDR3 length is 15 residues. CDR3 sequence reads: CASSLFGPSGNTIYF. For the CDR3, the DNA is TGTGCCAGCAGCTTGTTTGGGCCCTCTGGAAACACCATATATTTT.

J is TRBJ1-6 and V is TRBV5-1; TRBD1 matches at 7 bases. Germline lookup yields CDR1 SGHRS and CDR2 YFSETQ. The V gene end was trimmed by 4 bases and the J gene end by 6 bases; junction bases not matched to a gene: 10. CDR3 length: 16 amino acids. DNA of the CDR3: TGCGCCAGCAGCATTGGACAGGAGGCTGCTAATTCACCCCTCCACTTT. Residues: CASSIGQEAANSPLHF.

The V gene is TRBV7-2, the J gene TRBJ2-7; TRBD1 matches at 7 bases. The CDR3 runs 14 residues. CDR1 is SGHTA, CDR2 FQGNSA, per germline. The trim removed 5 bases at V and 2 bases at J, leaving 6 bases unmatched. The CDR3 loop is CASSHDRDPYEQYF. CDR3 DNA: TGTGCCAGCAGCCATGACAGGGACCCCTACGAGCAGTACTTC.

The V call is TRBV18, the J call TRBJ1-1, with TRBD1 matching over 9 bases. Trimming took 3 bases from V and 1 from J; bases not matched to a gene: 9. The CDR3 is 17 residues long. Germline V CDR1 and CDR2: KGHSH, LQKENI. The CDR3 bases are TGTGCCAGCTCACCGTTGAAACCGGGACAGGGGAACACTGAAGCTTTCTTT. This translates into CASSPLKPGQGNTEAFF.

The chain carries TRBV11-2 and TRBJ2-3; 10 bases line up with TRBD2. Germline trimming cut 3 bases from V and 2 bases from J; bases unmatched to any gene: 8. Per germline, CDR1 SGHAT and CDR2 FQNNGV. This CDR3 has 17 amino acids. DNA for the CDR3: TGTGCCAGCAGCTTCCGTCTAGCGGGGGCTGACACAGATACGCAGTATTTT. Amino acid sequence: CASSFRLAGADTDTQYF.

The DNA for the CDR3 is TGTGCCAGTATGGTAGGGGCCAGCTCTGGAAACACCATATATTTT. Its translation: CASMVGASSGNTIYF. The J gene is TRBJ1-3, the V gene TRBV19, with a possible D match to TRBD1 (5 bases). Per the germline V gene, CDR1 is LNHDA and CDR2 is SQIVND (reference sequence). Trimming took off 7 bases at V and 0 bases at J, with 13 bases between the two ends. The CDR3 spans 15 residues.

This sequence joins TRBV19 and TRBJ1-5; D uncertain. CDR3 length equals 14 residues. The V end was cut by 4 bases, the J end by 3 bases, with 10 bases between. CDR1 is LNHDA and CDR2 is SQIVND in the germline V gene (reference sequence). The CDR3 sequence: CASSTEGYNQPQHF. Written as DNA, the CDR3 is TGTGCCAGTAGTACGGAGGGTTACAATCAGCCCCAGCATTTT. Drawing the rest from reference TRBV19 and TRBJ1-5, the complete variable domain is DGGITQSPKYLFRKEGQNVTLSCEQNLNHDAMYWYRQDPGQGLRLIYYSQIVNDFQKGDIAEGYSVSREKKESFPLTVTSAQKNPTAFYLCASSTEGYNQPQHFGDGTRLSIL.

The CDR3: CSVRTGGGEKLFF. The DNA of the CDR3 is TGCAGCGTTCGGACAGGGGGTGGTGAAAAACTGTTTTTT. V usage is TRBV29-1 and J usage is TRBJ1-4, with 10 bases that match TRBD1. There are 13 residues in the CDR3. CDR1 is SQVTM, CDR2 ANQGSEA, per germline. J gave up 7 bases and V 5 bases, and 4 bases lay outside the gene matches. The whole variable domain, remainder taken from reference TRBV29-1 and TRBJ1-4, is SAVISQKPSRDICQRGTSLTIQCQVDSQVTMMFWYRQQPGQSLTLIATANQGSEATYESGFVIDKFPISRPNLTFSTLTVSNMSPEDSSIYLCSVRTGGGEKLFFGSGTQLSVL.

This rearrangement joins TRBV5-1 to TRBJ2-5; 9 nucleotides match TRBD1. This CDR3 contains 14 residues. V gave up 3 bases and J gave up 2 bases; unmatched junction bases: 2. Germline V lookup: CDR1 SGHRS, CDR2 YFSETQ. The CDR3 DNA follows: TGCGCCAGCAGCTGGGGACAGGGACAAGAGACCCAGTACTTC. This encodes CASSWGQGQETQYF.

This rearrangement joins TRBV18 to TRBJ2-7; possible D gene TRBD1, 6 bases. The CDR3 extends over 16 amino acids. The germline gives CDR1 KGHSH, CDR2 LQKENI. Trimming took 4 bases from V and 0 from J, leaving 16 bases between them. The CDR3 DNA follows: TGTGCCAGCTCACAGGACAGTTCTTACAGCTCCTACGAGCAGTACTTC. The encoded protein is CASSQDSSYSSYEQYF. The full variable domain, with the rest looked up from reference TRBV18 and TRBJ2-7, is NAGVMQNPRHLVRRRGQEARLRCSPMKGHSHVYWYRQLPEEGLKFMVYLQKENIIDESGMPKERFSAEFPKEGPSILRIQQVVRGDSAAYFCASSQDSSYSSYEQYFGPGTRLTVT.

The rearrangement uses TRBV24-1 and TRBJ2-5; TRBD2 agrees at 7 bases. The junction had 2 bases not matched to a gene; V was cut back by 5 bases and J by 3 bases. The CDR3 totals 13 residues. Germline V gene data show CDR1 as KGHDR and CDR2 as SFDVKD. The CDR3, as DNA: TGTGCCACCAGTGCGGCGGGGGAAGAGACCCAGTACTTC. Protein sequence: CATSAAGEETQYF.

This sequence joins TRBV3-1 (or the pseudogene TRBV3-2) and TRBJ1-5, with TRBD1 as a possible D gene (6 bases). Trimming removed 0 bases at V and 6 bases at J, with 27 bases between. This CDR3 is built from 20 residues. The V gene's germline CDR1 is LGHDT and CDR2 YNNKEL (reference sequence). CDR3 coding DNA: TGTGCCAGCAGCCAAGATAAGAATCCGCAGGGGACGGATTTACGTCAGCCCCAGCATTTT. Its translation is CASSQDKNPQGTDLRQPQHF.